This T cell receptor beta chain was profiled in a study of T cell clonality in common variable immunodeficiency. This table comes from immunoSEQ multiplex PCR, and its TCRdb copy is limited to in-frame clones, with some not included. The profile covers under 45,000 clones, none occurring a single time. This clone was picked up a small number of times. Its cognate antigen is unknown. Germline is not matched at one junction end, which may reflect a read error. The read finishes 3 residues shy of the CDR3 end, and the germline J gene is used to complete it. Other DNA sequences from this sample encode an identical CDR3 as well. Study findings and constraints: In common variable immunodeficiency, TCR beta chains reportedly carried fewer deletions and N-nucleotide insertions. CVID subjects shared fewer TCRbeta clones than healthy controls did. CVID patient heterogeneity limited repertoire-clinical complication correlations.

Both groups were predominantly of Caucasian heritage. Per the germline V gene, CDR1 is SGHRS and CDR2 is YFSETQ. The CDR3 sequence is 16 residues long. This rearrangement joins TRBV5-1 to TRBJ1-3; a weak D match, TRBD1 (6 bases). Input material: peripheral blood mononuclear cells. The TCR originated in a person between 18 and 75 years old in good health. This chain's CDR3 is CASSLGQASAGNTIYF. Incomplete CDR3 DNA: TGCGCCAGCAGCTTGGGACAGGCCTCGGCGGGAAACACG.